These 18 T cell receptor beta chains originate from one sample sequenced in a study of cytomegalovirus exposure and HLA in healthy donors. PCR was performed using 60 Vbeta and 13 Jbeta primers. Profiled with immunoSEQ multiplex PCR; TCRdb holds only in-frame clones, not every one. The sample lists tens of thousands of clones, approximately 63% occurring once. The sample was PBMCs. These receptor sequences come from a woman aged 50 to 60 in good health and CMV-seropositive.

The chain uses TRBV7-3 and TRBJ2-6, with TRBD2 matching 9 bases. V gave up 1 base and J gave up 0 bases; unmatched junction bases: 10. The CDR3 is 20 residues long. CDR1 and CDR2 from the germline V gene are SGHTA and FQGTGA. This chain's CDR3 is CASSLNSGLAGSSGANVLTF. As DNA, the CDR3 is TGTGCCAGCAGCTTAAATTCTGGGCTAGCGGGGAGCTCTGGGGCCAACGTCCTGACTTTC. Combining the CDR3 with reference TRBV7-3 and TRBJ2-6 gives the whole variable domain GAGVSQTPSNKVTEKGKYVELRCDPISGHTALYWYRQSLGQGPEFLIYFQGTGAADDSGLPNDRFFAVRPEGSVSTLKIQRTERGDSAVYLCASSLNSGLAGSSGANVLTFGAGSRLTVL.

J is TRBJ1-5 and V is TRBV6-5, with D hard to call. V lost 2 bases, J lost 4 bases, and 15 bases lay in between. Germline V CDR1 and CDR2: MNHEY, SVGAGI. This CDR3 region has 16 residues. In DNA, the CDR3 is TGTGCCAGCAGTTACGAACCCCTAGGAGAAAATCAGCCCCAGCATTTT. It yields the protein CASSYEPLGENQPQHF.

The chain recombines TRBV6-5 with TRBJ2-7; D gene unclear. This CDR3 region has 14 residues. Germline V gene lookup returns CDR1 MNHEY and CDR2 SVGAGI. V lost 0 bases and J lost 2, with 8 bases in between. In nucleotides, the CDR3 is TGTGCCAGCAGTTACTCGACTGATACCTACGAGCAGTACTTC. This translates into CASSYSTDTYEQYF.

The chain carries TRBV4-2 and TRBJ2-2, with 10 bases aligning to TRBD2. The CDR3 is 15 residues long. Germline trimming cut 8 bases from V and 7 bases from J; bases unmatched to any gene: 10. Germline lookup yields CDR1 LGHNA and CDR2 YNFKEQ. DNA of the CDR3: TGTGCCAGCTCCCTGAGCGGGGGGGCTGACGGGGAGCTGTTTTTT. Translating it yields CASSLSGGADGELFF.

This clone occurred once. The V gene is TRBV5-6, the J gene TRBJ1-6; perhaps TRBD1 as D (6 bases). V lost 3 bases and J lost 7, with 17 bases in between. Germline V CDR1 and CDR2: SGHDT, YYEEEE. This CDR3 region has 16 residues. The CDR3 loop reads CASSWGGGVGNSPLHF. DNA for the CDR3: TGTGCCAGCAGCTGGGGAGGGGGGGTGGGGAATTCACCCCTCCACTTT.

V and J are TRBV21-1 and TRBJ1-2. TRBV21-1 is noted as a pseudogene. The CDR3 loop spans 16 amino acids. The chain's CDR3 is CASSRGGDLLNYGYTF. The CDR3 DNA follows: TGTGCCAGCAGCAGGGGAGGGGACCTTTTGAACTATGGCTACACCTTC.

This clone came up a few times. J is TRBJ2-7 and V is TRBV7-2; 10 nucleotides match TRBD2. The germline CDR1 and CDR2 sequences are SGHTA and FQGNSA. The CDR3 covers 15 residues. The V segment lost 3 bases and the J segment 0 bases; nucleotides outside the gene matches: 2. The CDR3 region has the DNA TGTGCCAGCAGCTTGGCTAGCGGGAGCTCCTACGAGCAGTACTTC. This encodes CASSLASGSSYEQYF.

The chain links TRBV19 to TRBJ2-2; 8 nucleotides align to TRBD1. CDR1 and CDR2 from the germline V gene are LNHDA and SQIVND (reference sequence). The V gene end was trimmed by 1 base and the J gene end by 7 bases; junction bases not matched to a gene: 5. The CDR3 has 15 residues. The CDR3 sequence is CASSIGQGAGGELFF. The CDR3 DNA follows: TGTGCCAGTAGTATAGGGCAGGGGGCTGGCGGGGAGCTGTTTTTT.

This chain uses TRBV28 with TRBJ1-3; 8 bases align to TRBD1. From germline, CDR1 is MDHEN and CDR2 SYDVKM. There are 13 residues in the CDR3. After removal of 8 bases from V and 5 bases from J, the junction contained 5 bases not matched to a gene. The CDR3 coding sequence is TGTGCCAGCCTATCCAGGGGGCGAAACACCATATATTTT. As protein: CASLSRGRNTIYF.

The rearrangement uses TRBV27 and TRBJ2-3; 11 bases fit TRBD2. With V trimmed by 10 bases and J by 1 base, 4 bases remained unmatched. CDR3 length: 14 amino acids. CDR1 and CDR2 (germline): MNHEY, SMNVEV (reference sequence). The DNA of the CDR3 is TGTGCCACCTTTAGCGGGAGGGGCACAGATACGCAGTATTTT. Amino acids: CATFSGRGTDTQYF.

J is TRBJ2-7 and V is TRBV5-1, with D possibly matching TRBD1 (5 bases). This CDR3 contains 13 residues. Germline-derived CDR1 and CDR2 are SGHRS and YFSETQ. V lost 5 bases to trimming and J lost 3 bases, with 12 bases between them. The CDR3 nucleotides read TGCGCCAGCAGGCGACAGTCGAGCTACGAGCAGTACTTC. This sequence encodes CASRRQSSYEQYF.

J is TRBJ1-5 and V is TRBV28; D is unresolved. The CDR3 totals 15 residues. CDR1 and CDR2 (germline): MDHEN, SYDVKM. Trimming removed 6 bases from V and 1 base from J, with 13 bases in between. This chain's CDR3 is CASRAGGGSNQPQHF. CDR3 nucleotide sequence: TGTGCCAGCAGAGCTGGAGGTGGGAGCAATCAGCCCCAGCATTTT. Full variable domain (outside the CDR3, taken from reference TRBV28 and TRBJ1-5): DVKVTQSSRYLVKRTGEKVFLECVQDMDHENMFWYRQDPGLGLRLIYFSYDVKMKEKGDIPEGYSVSREKKERFSLILESASTNQTSMYLCASRAGGGSNQPQHFGDGTRLSIL.

The rearrangement joins TRBV7-8 to TRBJ1-1; D is uncertain. CDR1 is SGHVS, CDR2 FQNEAQ, per germline. The CDR3 runs 15 residues. V lost 5 bases and J lost 1, with 14 bases in between. CDR3 nucleotides: TGTGCCAGCAGCCAGGAGGCGGGGTGGAACACTGAAGCTTTCTTT. Its protein is CASSQEAGWNTEAFF.

This clone was seen a handful of times. The chain combines TRBV6-5 with TRBJ1-6; D ambiguous. V gave up 8 bases and J gave up 5 bases, with 13 bases separating them. CDR3 length equals 14 residues. Per the germline V gene, CDR1 is MNHEY and CDR2 is SVGAGI. CDR3 nucleotides: TGTGCCAGCTCAAGGCAGGCCAATAATTCACCCCTCCACTTT. This gives the protein CASSRQANNSPLHF.

The chain has TRBV5-4 and TRBJ2-5; perhaps TRBD2 as D (6 bases). Germline V gene data show CDR1 as SGHNT and CDR2 as YYREEE (reference sequence). This CDR3 is built from 14 residues. Trimming stripped 3 bases from V and 1 base from J, with 10 bases between. CDR3: CASSSQAGQETQYF. The CDR3 nucleotides read TGTGCCAGCAGCTCTCAAGCGGGCCAAGAGACCCAGTACTTC.

The genes are TRBV7-6 and TRBJ2-3; D gene uncertain. V was cut by 1 base and J by 10 bases, with 12 bases left in between. The CDR3 loop spans 13 amino acids. The germline gives CDR1 SGHVS, CDR2 FNYEAQ. CDR3 bases: TGTGCCAGCAGCTTAGGAGCAGCGTGGGCGCAGTATTTT. This gives the protein CASSLGAAWAQYF.

The genes are TRBV7-8 and TRBJ1-5; D is unclear. Trimming shortened V by 5 bases and J by 0 bases, and 11 bases separated the two germline ends. Germline V CDR1 and CDR2: SGHVS, FQNEAQ. The length of the CDR3 is 15 residues. CDR3 in amino acids: CASSPAQYSNQPQHF. In DNA, the CDR3 is TGTGCCAGCAGCCCCGCACAGTATAGCAATCAGCCCCAGCATTTT.

The V call is TRBV6-5, the J call TRBJ2-5, with D maybe TRBD2 (6 bases). Germline V CDR1 and CDR2: MNHEY, SVGAGI. The CDR3 covers 15 residues. Trimming took 1 base from V and 5 from J, leaving 14 bases between them. The CDR3 sequence is CASSYLRGTWETQYF. CDR3 sequence (DNA): TGTGCCAGCAGTTACTTGAGAGGGACTTGGGAGACCCAGTACTTC.